This T cell receptor (beta chain) came from a study of shared clonotypes between healthy human individuals (dated by TCRdb to the early 2020s). About the study as a whole: The cohort included three men and two women between 18 and 49 years of age. For each donor, CD4 naive and CD4 memory were each run on three plates, CD8 naive on two plates, and CD8 memory on one plate. The study deeply sequenced blood TCR repertoires of about five healthy adults to estimate repertoire size and the extent of clonotype sharing between individuals. To increase sequencing depth and limit assay-specific biases, TCR repertoire library preparation and sequencing were carried out by different laboratories using diverse techniques. Leukapheresis yielded between about 0.94 and 8.9 billion PBMCs per donor.

CDR1 is given as SGHDN and CDR2 as FVKESK, both from the germline V gene. The CDR3 goes from the cysteine to the phenylalanine over 18 residues. Here the CDR3 DNA is all that survives: 54 bases in frame from base 1. The germline ends are 20 bases apart after V is trimmed by 1 base and J by 2 bases. Using the deep immunoSEQ assay, multiplex PCR amplified TCR CDR3 regions from genomic DNA. Extracted genomic DNA from each cell subset was spread evenly across all wells of several immunoSEQ 96-well plates, with each plate serving as a replicate. Each replicate PCR for sorted subsets received approximately 220 ng genomic DNA, equal to about 29,000 T cell genomes. The purified libraries were quantified using a Qubit 3.0 fluorometer, sized with a Bioanalyzer 2100, and then quantified again using the KAPA Library Quantification kit. Each immunoSEQ 96-well plate was sequenced on its own single-read 150-cycle Illumina NextSeq 550 flow cell. Per the source publication's procedure: The immunoSEQ output contained only junctional sequences without quality scores, so filtering could not match that applied to full-length reads. To assign V/J genes and CDR3, sequences were annotated against IMGT germline references using PyIR, a Python wrapper for IgBLAST v1.9. Reads were filtered out if the reads had weak V/J assignments (E-value above 1e-6), no CDR3, stop codons, out-of-frame junctions, or ambiguous translated residues. V3J clonotypes were defined by identical inferred V gene, J gene, and CDR3 amino acid sequence. Percentage overlap between repertoires was computed as shared unique clonotypes divided by the size of the smaller repertoire. Three approaches were used to assess repertoire richness: RTK rarefaction, the Chao1 estimator, and Recon v2.1 estimates of unobserved clonotypes. For all TCRbeta clonotypes obtained by the gDNA method from a handful of donors, generation probabilities were computed with OLGA. TCRdb obtained this table from immuneACCESS and retained in-frame rearrangements with V and J assigned. These tables miss some clones; where compared with another copy, unresolved V genes account for less than half of the shortfall, and the remainder is unexplained. For V, J and clone size, that table is used; D and trimming come from the DNA. The sample table lists some 1.4 million clones, roughly 96% of them with a count of one. Over 1% of the sample lies in the top ten.

Healthy HIV-negative adults with no recently reported acute infections or vaccinations were included as donors. All donors were Caucasian adults living in Nashville, Tennessee, USA. CD4+ T cells were enriched through magnetic negative selection, after which naive cells were positively selected on CD45RA and the remaining negative fraction served as the memory subset. After blood collection by leukapheresis, PBMCs were isolated using Ficoll-Histopaque density gradient centrifugation and then cryopreserved in the vapor phase of liquid nitrogen. Analytical flow cytometry was used to check the purity and quantity of each magnetically sorted T cell population. Each sorted fraction had its genomic DNA isolated and then quantified by UV absorbance on a Nanodrop 2000c. Only one count was recorded for this clone. Its antigen specificity is not known. Base-call qualities are not available, and no considerably larger clone is one nucleotide away.

Summary of the overall study and its limitations: Roughly 5.2% of naive CD4, roughly 3.5% of naive CD8, roughly 2.5% of memory CD4, and around 0.42% of memory CD8 clonotypes were shared across a handful of donors. Sampling was limited to blood, and TCR repertoires in tissue likely differ from TCR repertoires in blood. Clonotypes shared by all four sorted-subset donors showed higher generation probabilities than non-shared clonotypes. Even with the large sequencing depth, rarefaction of the sorted-subset datasets indicated that sequencing was incomplete. Because the study included a small number of donors, the genetic and exposure-history diversity represented was limited. Pairwise subsampling indicated that sequencing depth was expected to affect the degree of clonotype sharing among donors. Larger estimated clonotype richness was generally found for naive subsets than for memory subsets.

Sequencing input: naive CD4+ T cells sorted from blood. The sample's cell subset or site label, in plain terms: CD45RA+ positively selected. The chain couples TRBV14 to TRBJ1-1; a weak D assignment points to TRBD1 (6 bases agree). This TCR derives from a man under 40 in good health. CDR3 reads: CASSQAWGRQELNTEAFF. The bases read TGTGCCAGCAGCCAAGCATGGGGCAGACAGGAGCTAAACACTGAAGCTTTCTTT.